Included here is one T cell receptor (beta chain) sequence, with context. Source study methods: By means of reference gene primer amplification, nucleated cell counts were estimated. TCRdb's table, derived via immunoSEQ multiplex PCR, lists solely in-frame clones and lacks some. V, J and clone size were drawn from that table, and D and trimming were deduced from the DNA. Of about 220,000 clones listed, approximately 83% are singletons. This entry comes from a study of blood T cell repertoires in COVID-19. Study overall: COVID-19 samples, acute and convalescent, were from the United States, Italy and Spain. T cells, B-cell-depleted T cells, or PBMCs supplied cDNA or gDNA.

Participant reports of clinical history set cohort assignment. Sequencing was performed on PBMCs or T cells enriched from blood (not recorded which). The receptor was derived from a woman aged 45-59 years who had been exposed to COVID-19.

Here the CDR3 reads CASSFVQGTHEQFF. CDR3 sequence (DNA): TGTGCCAGCAGCTTCGTACAGGGAACCCATGAGCAGTTCTTC. The V and J genes are TRBV7-9 and TRBJ2-1; D is possibly TRBD1 (6 bases). The CDR3 has 14 amino acids. Germline CDR1 and CDR2: SEHNR and FQNEAQ (reference sequence). The V gene lost 3 bases and the J gene lost 8 bases, with 14 bases spanning the gap.